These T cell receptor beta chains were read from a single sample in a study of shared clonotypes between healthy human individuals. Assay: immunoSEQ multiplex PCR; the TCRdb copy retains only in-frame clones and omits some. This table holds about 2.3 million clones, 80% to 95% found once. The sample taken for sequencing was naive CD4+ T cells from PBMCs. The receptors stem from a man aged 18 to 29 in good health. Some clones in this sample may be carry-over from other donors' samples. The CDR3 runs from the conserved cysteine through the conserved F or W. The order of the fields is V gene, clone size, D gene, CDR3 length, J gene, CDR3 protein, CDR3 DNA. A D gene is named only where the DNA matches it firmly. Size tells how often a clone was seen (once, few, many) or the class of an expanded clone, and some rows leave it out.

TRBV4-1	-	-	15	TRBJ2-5	CASSQQQTVQETQYF	TGCGCCAGCAGCCAGCAGCAGACAGTACAAGAGACCCAGTACTTC
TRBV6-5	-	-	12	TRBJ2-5	CASSYSSETQYF	TGTGCCAGCAGTTACTCCTCGGAGACCCAGTACTTC
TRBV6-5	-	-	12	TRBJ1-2	CASSLEGGGYTF	TGTGCCAGCAGCCTAGAAGGGGGTGGCTACACCTTC
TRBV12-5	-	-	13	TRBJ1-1	CASGSPVHTEAFF	TGTGCTAGTGGTTCACCGGTTCACACTGAAGCTTTCTTT
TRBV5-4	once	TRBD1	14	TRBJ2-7	CASSQRQGGYEQYF	TGTGCCAGCAGCCAACGACAGGGGGGCTACGAGCAGTACTTC
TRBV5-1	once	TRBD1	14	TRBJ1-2	CASSSSTGAYGYTF	TGCGCCAGCAGCTCATCAACAGGGGCCTATGGCTACACCTTC
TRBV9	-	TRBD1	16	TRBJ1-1	CASSPRTGRVNTEAFF	TGTGCCAGCAGCCCCCGGACAGGGAGGGTGAACACTGAAGCTTTCTTT
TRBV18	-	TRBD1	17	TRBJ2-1	CASSPPGTATLLNEQFF	TGTGCCAGCTCACCACCCGGGACAGCCACCTTACTCAATGAGCAGTTCTTC
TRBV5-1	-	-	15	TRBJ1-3	CASRPLQGSGNTIYF	TGCGCCAGCAGGCCCCTTCAAGGGTCTGGAAACACCATATATTTT
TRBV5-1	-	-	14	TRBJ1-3	CASSWGTSGNTIYF	TGCGCCAGCAGCTGGGGGACGTCGGGAAACACCATATATTTT
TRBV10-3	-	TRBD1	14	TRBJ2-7	CAISGGQDRYEQYF	TGTGCCATCAGTGGGGGACAGGACAGGTATGAGCAGTACTTC
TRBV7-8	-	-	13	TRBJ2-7	CASSRQPSYEQYF	TGTGCCAGCAGCCGGCAGCCATCCTACGAGCAGTACTTC
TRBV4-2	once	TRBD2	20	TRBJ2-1	CASSHPPGLAGGSSYNEQFF	TGTGCCAGCAGCCACCCTCCGGGACTAGCGGGAGGGAGCTCCTACAATGAGCAGTTCTTC
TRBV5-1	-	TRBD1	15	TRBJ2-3	CASSFTGTVGDTQYF	TGCGCCAGCAGCTTCACCGGGACAGTGGGAGATACGCAGTATTTT
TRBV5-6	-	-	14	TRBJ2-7	CASSLDFPVSEQYF	TGTGCCAGCAGCTTGGATTTTCCAGTATCCGAGCAGTACTTC
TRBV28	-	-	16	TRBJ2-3	CASSLRGRGRTDTQYF	TGTGCCAGCAGTTTGCGTGGGAGGGGGCGCACAGATACGCAGTATTTT
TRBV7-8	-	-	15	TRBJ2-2	CASSLTGTKTGELFF	TGTGCCAGCAGCCTGACCGGGACCAAGACCGGGGAGCTGTTTTTT
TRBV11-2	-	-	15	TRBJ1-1	CASSRGGGFRTEAFF	TGTGCCAGCAGCCGGGGCGGGGGGTTCAGGACTGAAGCTTTCTTT
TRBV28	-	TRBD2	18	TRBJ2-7	CASHEGLAGVSSLYEQYF	TGTGCCAGCCACGAGGGACTAGCGGGAGTAAGTAGCCTCTACGAGCAGTACTTC
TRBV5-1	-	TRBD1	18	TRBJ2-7	CASSWGGDRGWVSYEQYF	TGCGCCAGCAGCTGGGGCGGAGACAGGGGGTGGGTCTCCTACGAGCAGTACTTC
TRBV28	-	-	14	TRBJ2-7	CASTSHVGPGEQYF	TGTGCCAGCACCTCCCATGTGGGTCCCGGCGAGCAGTACTTC
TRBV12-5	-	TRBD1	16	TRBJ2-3	CASGSRWDRGRDTQYF	TGTGCTAGTGGTTCCCGCTGGGACAGGGGAAGAGATACGCAGTATTTT
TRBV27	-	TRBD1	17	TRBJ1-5	CASSVYGTENSNQPQHF	TGTGCCAGCAGTGTTTACGGGACAGAAAATAGCAATCAGCCCCAGCATTTT
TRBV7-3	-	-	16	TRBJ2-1	CASSPGLSWANNEQFF	TGTGCCAGCAGCCCCGGGTTGTCCTGGGCGAACAATGAGCAGTTCTTC
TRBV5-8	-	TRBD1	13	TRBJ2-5	CASSWDRVETQYF	TGTGCCAGCAGCTGGGACAGAGTAGAGACCCAGTACTTC
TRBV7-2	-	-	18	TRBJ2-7	CASSLVPPRQGAQGEQYF	TGTGCCAGCAGCTTAGTTCCCCCGAGGCAGGGTGCGCAGGGCGAGCAGTACTTC